This TCR beta chain was retrieved from a study of T cells in Graves' hyperthyroidism and ophthalmopathy. Amplification of TCR beta CDR3 regions was performed using RNA transcripts as template. Researchers ran a first-round RT-PCR on the TCR CDR3 using the HTBI primer set. One entry per CDR3 protein results from TCRdb running MiXCR on the multiplex PCR reads. Of 550,000 to 850,000 distinct CDR3 sequences detected, around 20% appear once; the ten largest clones hold over 15%. The CDR3 runs to 16 residues. J was trimmed by 5 bases and V by 6 bases; bases with no gene match: 14. Germline assignment: CDR1 MGHDK and CDR2 SYGVNS. Out of more than 8 ml of fresh peripheral blood came the PBMCs.

The gene calls are TRBV25-1 and TRBJ2-5; 8 nucleotides match TRBD2. The source material was blood. This TCR came from a woman in her fifties or sixties with Graves' hyperthyroidism that later progressed to Graves' ophthalmopathy. CDR3 loop: CASSELLGGAGETQYF. DNA of the CDR3: TGTGCCAGCAGCGAACTCCTCGGGGGGGCCGGTGAGACCCAGTACTTC.